This T cell receptor beta chain was sequenced in a study of neurological immune-mediated disorders. Study-level results: CDR3 amino acid sequences found in expanded clones were never shared across subjects, suggesting private repertoires in all groups. HTLV-1-associated myelopathy ranked highest for TCR clonal expansion and multiple sclerosis lowest, beneath healthy controls. When the repertoires were sorted by phylogenetic grouping, those of 18 of 34 multiple sclerosis patients ended up in one related-CDR3 cluster, a possible signature.

The CDR3 loop spans 15 amino acids. V lost 5 bases and J lost 0, with 12 bases in between. In germline, CDR1 is LNHDA, CDR2 SQIVND (reference sequence). The team produced cDNA through 5'RACE using 10-nucleotide random UMIs. TCRdb itself ran the 5' RACE reads through MiXCR, one entry per CDR3 protein. This repertoire shows roughly 52,000 distinct CDR3 sequences, over 5.5% found once; its top ten account for about 1.3%. This clonotype was observed a few times. Its specificity is not known. The J gene is TRBJ2-3, the V gene TRBV19, with a tentative D call TRBD2 (5 bases). The sequenced sample consisted of CD4+ T cells from blood. The source of this sequence is a woman under 30 with multiple sclerosis. CDR3 sequence: CASSSGSTSTDTQYF. Written as DNA, the CDR3 is TGTGCCAGTAGTTCGGGGTCTACTAGCACAGATACGCAGTATTTT.